The text below deals with one TCR beta chain. Its antigen remains undetermined. Base quality data are lacking; no much larger clone is found one base away. Clipping removes 6 bases from V and 0 bases from J, with 4 as the unmatched junction base count. The germline V gene encodes CDR1 ENHRY and CDR2 SYGVKD. The CDR3 runs 14 residues from the cysteine to the phenylalanine. This entry keeps only the CDR3 DNA: 42 bases, framed from base 1. Whole blood was collected in K2EDTA tubes by collaborating institutions according to the institutions' own protocols. Collaborator samples were shipped for TCRbeta analysis as frozen whole blood, isolated PBMCs, or DNA extracted from either sample type. This entry comes from a study of blood T cell repertoires in COVID-19 (dated by TCRdb to 2020 to 2022). At the level of the whole study: Collaborator samples came from the United States, Italy and Spain and covered acute and convalescent phases of COVID-19. A freely available public database, intended as a resource for researchers studying the immune response to SARS-CoV-2, is where the repertoires were released. The material from the prospective study consisted of cDNA or gDNA derived from T cells, B-cell-depleted T cells, or PBMCs. Where available, HLA class I and class II types were taken from metadata supplied by the sample provider and were not determined by assay-based typing. The dataset comprised deeply sampled blood TCRbeta repertoires from subjects exposed to, actively infected with, or recovered from COVID-19. Sample metadata almost always included a de-identified subject ID, COVID-19 status, age in years and sex. The samples were drawn from the first 160 participants of the ongoing ImmuneRACE study and from about 1,200 subjects provided by 6 global collaborators.

Here is what the overall study found, with its caveats: The amount of clinical and demographic metadata varied by source and participant and was provided uncurated.

TCRbeta CDR3 regions were amplified from genomic DNA using the immunoSEQ Assay, a bias-controlled multiplex PCR. Under the source paper's analysis protocol: Nucleated cell counts per sample were estimated from amplification of reference gene primers within the assay. Sequence reads were collapsed and filtered to measure the absolute abundance of every unique TCRbeta CDR3 rearrangement. For each sample, productive Simpson clonality was calculated by taking the square root of Simpson's diversity index across productive rearrangements. Sourced from immuneACCESS, this table was stored by TCRdb with only in-frame sequences that have V and J called. A share of the clones is absent; for the studies checked, an unresolved V gene accounts for under half, and the remainder has no known explanation. D and trimming come from the DNA, and the V and J calls and clone size come from that table. This sample holds about 66,000 clones; about 80% were observed only once. 6.6% of the sample belongs to the ten largest clones.

The sequenced material came from peripheral blood. The V and J segments used are TRBV10-3 and TRBJ1-2, with TRBD1 identical over 7 junction bases. The TCR sequence derives from a man between 60 and 75 years old with acute or convalescent COVID-19. The DNA sequence is given as TGTGCCATCAGATGGGACAGCACTAACTATGGCTACACCTTC. Its protein product is CAIRWDSTNYGYTF.